This TCR beta chain was obtained from a study of ipilimumab plus nivolumab after autologous stem cell transplantation. Study-level information: Both relapsed and primary refractory DLBCL were included.

The ends were cut back, 4 bases at V and 2 bases at J, with 3 bases in the middle. Germline V gives CDR1 MNHEY, CDR2 SMNVEV (reference sequence). CDR3 size: 11 residues. This clone appeared a single time. Patients got ipilimumab 1 mg/kg beginning 14 to 28 days post-transplant. TCRdb's copy holds only in-frame clones and misses some; the assay was immunoSEQ multiplex PCR. The data hold about 17,000 clones, with roughly 84% observed a single time. This TCR was recovered from a male donor with diffuse large B-cell lymphoma. This chain connects TRBV27 to TRBJ2-7; D not certain. The sample consisted of PBMCs, taken in a trial of ipilimumab plus nivolumab as post-transplant consolidation. The CDR3 spells CASSSAYEQYF. The CDR3 coding sequence is TGTGCCAGCAGTTCCGCCTACGAGCAGTACTTC.